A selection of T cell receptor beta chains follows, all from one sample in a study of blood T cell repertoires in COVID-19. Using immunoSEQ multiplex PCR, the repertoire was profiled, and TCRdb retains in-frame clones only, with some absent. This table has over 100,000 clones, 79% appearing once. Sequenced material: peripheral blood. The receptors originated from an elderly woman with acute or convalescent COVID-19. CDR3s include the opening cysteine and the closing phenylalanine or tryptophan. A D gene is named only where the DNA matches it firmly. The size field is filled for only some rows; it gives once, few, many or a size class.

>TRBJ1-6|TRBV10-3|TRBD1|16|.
TGTGCCATCAGTCCCGGGACAGGCCTCAATAATTCACCCCTCCACTTT
CAISPGTGLNNSPLHF
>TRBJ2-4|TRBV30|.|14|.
TGTGCCTGGACTACAGGGATAGCCAAAAACATTCAGTACTTC
CAWTTGIAKNIQYF
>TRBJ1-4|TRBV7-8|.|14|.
TGTGCCAGCAGCCCACTCCGTGCGGGAGAAAAACTGTTTTTT
CASSPLRAGEKLFF
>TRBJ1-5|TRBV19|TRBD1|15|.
TGTGCCAGTAGCACAGGGGAGAAGGGCAATCAGCCCCAGCATTTT
CASSTGEKGNQPQHF
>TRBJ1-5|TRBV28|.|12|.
TGTGCCAGCAGTTTAATCAGACAGCCCCAGCATTTT
CASSLIRQPQHF
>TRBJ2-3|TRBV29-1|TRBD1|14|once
TGCAGCGTTCAAGGGACAGGGAGGACAGATACGCAGTATTTT
CSVQGTGRTDTQYF
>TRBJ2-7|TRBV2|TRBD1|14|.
TGTGCCAGCAGGGACAGGGGGCTCTCCTACGAGCAGTACTTC
CASRDRGLSYEQYF
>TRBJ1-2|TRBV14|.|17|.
TGTGCCAGCAGCCAAGATCTGATGGGGCCCTACAACTATGGCTACACCTTC
CASSQDLMGPYNYGYTF
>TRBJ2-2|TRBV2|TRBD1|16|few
TGTGCCAGCAGCTACGTACGCGACAGGGCCGCCGGGGAGCTGTTTTTT
CASSYVRDRAAGELFF
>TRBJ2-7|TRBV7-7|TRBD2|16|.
TGTGCTAGCAGCACCAATCTAGCGGGAGGGCCCTACGAGCAGTACTTC
CASSTNLAGGPYEQYF
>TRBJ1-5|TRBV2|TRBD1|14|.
TGTGCCAGCAGTATGGACAGGGGAAGACAGCCCCAGCATTTT
CASSMDRGRQPQHF
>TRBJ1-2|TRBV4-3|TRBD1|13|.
TGCGCCAGCAGCCTCACACAGGGGTGGGGCTACACCTTC
CASSLTQGWGYTF
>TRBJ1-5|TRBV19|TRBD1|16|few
TGTGCCAGTAGTACCCGACAGGGGACCGGGTATCAGCCCCAGCATTTT
CASSTRQGTGYQPQHF
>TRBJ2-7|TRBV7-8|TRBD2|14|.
TGTGCCAGCAGCGCTAGCGGGTCTACCTTCGAGCAGTACTTC
CASSASGSTFEQYF
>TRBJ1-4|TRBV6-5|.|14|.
TGTGCCAGCACGAGGGCGGATCCGAATGAAAAACTGTTTTTT
CASTRADPNEKLFF
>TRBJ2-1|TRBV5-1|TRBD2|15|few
TGCGCCAGCAGCTTGGCTAGCGGGGGCTTCAATGAGCAGTTCTTC
CASSLASGGFNEQFF
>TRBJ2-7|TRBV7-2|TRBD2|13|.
TGTGCCAGCAACCTAGCGGGAGACCCAGAGCAGTACTTC
CASNLAGDPEQYF
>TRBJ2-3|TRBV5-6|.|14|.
TGTGCCAGCAGCCGACAGCTAAGCACAGATACGCAGTATTTT
CASSRQLSTDTQYF
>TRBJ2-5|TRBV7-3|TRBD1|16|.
TGTGCCAGCAGCTTAAATGGCGGACAGGGGTCAGGGACCCAGTACTTC
CASSLNGGQGSGTQYF
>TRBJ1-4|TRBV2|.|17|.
TGTGCCAGCAGTGTAGGACTCATTGGGGGGGCGCTTGAAAAACTGTTTTTT
CASSVGLIGGALEKLFF
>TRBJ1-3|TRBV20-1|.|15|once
TGCAGTGCTAGTCCAGGGCCCCTGGGAGGAAACACCATATATTTT
CSASPGPLGGNTIYF
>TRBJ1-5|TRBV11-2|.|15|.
TGTGCCAGCAGCTTCGGGGGAAAGGGCAATCAGCCCCAGCATTTT
CASSFGGKGNQPQHF
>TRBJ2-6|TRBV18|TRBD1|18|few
TGTGCCAGCTCACCAATGGGACAGGGGGCGAGTGGGGCCAACGTCCTGACTTTC
CASSPMGQGASGANVLTF
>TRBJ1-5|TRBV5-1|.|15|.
TGCGCCAGCAGCTTGGGGGTCAGGGGAGATCAGCCCCAGCATTTT
CASSLGVRGDQPQHF
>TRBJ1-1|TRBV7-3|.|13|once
TGTGCCAGCAGCCCGATGGAGGGAACTGAAGCTTTCTTT
CASSPMEGTEAFF
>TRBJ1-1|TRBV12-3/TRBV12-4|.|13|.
TGTGCCAGCAGTTGGAGGGGGAACACTGAAGCTTTCTTT
CASSWRGNTEAFF
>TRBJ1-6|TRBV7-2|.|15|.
TGTGCCAGCAGCTTAGTCTACAGGGATAATTCACCCCTCCACTTT
CASSLVYRDNSPLHF
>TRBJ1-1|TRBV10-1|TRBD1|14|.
TGCGCCAGCCGGGACAGGGGGAATCACACTGAAGCTTTCTTT
CASRDRGNHTEAFF
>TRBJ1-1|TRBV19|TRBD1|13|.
TGTGCCAGTAGTATGGGGACAGGGCGTAAAGCTTTCTTT
CASSMGTGRKAFF
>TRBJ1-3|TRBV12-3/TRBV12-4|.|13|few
TGTGCCAGCAGTCTATCCTCTGGAAACACCATATATTTT
CASSLSSGNTIYF
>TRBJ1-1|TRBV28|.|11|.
TGTGCCAGCAGTCTACCCACTGAAGCTTTCTTT
CASSLPTEAFF
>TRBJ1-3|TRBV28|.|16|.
TGTGCCAGCAGTTTATTGATCGCTACTGCGGGAAACACCATATATTTT
CASSLLIATAGNTIYF
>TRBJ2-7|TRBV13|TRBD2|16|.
TGTGCCAGCAGCTTAGGAGGACTAGCGTCCTCCTACGAGCAGTACTTC
CASSLGGLASSYEQYF
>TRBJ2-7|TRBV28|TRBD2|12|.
TGTGCCAGCACCATGGGAGGGCTGGAGCAGTACTTC
CASTMGGLEQYF
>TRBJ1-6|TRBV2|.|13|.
TGTGCCACCCAGTCATTAGCTAGATCACCCCTCCACTTT
CATQSLARSPLHF
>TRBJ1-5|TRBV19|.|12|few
TGTGCCAGTAGAGATTCAGATCAGCCCCAGCATTTT
CASRDSDQPQHF
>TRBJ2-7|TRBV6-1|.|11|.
TGTGCCAGCAGTGAGACAGGTGGACAGTACTTC
CASSETGGQYF
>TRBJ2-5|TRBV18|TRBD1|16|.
TGTGCCAGCTCACGCTCCGGGACAGGGGGCCTGGAGACCCAGTACTTC
CASSRSGTGGLETQYF
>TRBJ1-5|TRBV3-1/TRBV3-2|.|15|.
TGTGCCAGCAGCCCTACCCCAGACACCTATCAGCCCCAGCATTTT
CASSPTPDTYQPQHF
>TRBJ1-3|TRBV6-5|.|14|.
TGTGCCAGCAGACCGGCGGGGGTACGGGACACCATATATTTT
CASRPAGVRDTIYF
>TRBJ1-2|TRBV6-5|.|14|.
TGTGCCAGCAGTTACGGGGGGGCGGACTATGGCTACACCTTC
CASSYGGADYGYTF
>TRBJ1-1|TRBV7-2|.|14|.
TGTGCCAGCAGCTTACTGGGCAGGAACACTGAAGCTTTCTTT
CASSLLGRNTEAFF
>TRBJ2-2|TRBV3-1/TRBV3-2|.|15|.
TGTGCCAGCAGCCAAGGACAGGTCTACACCGGGGAGCTGTTTTTT
CASSQGQVYTGELFF
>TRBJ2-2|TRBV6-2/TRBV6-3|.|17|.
TGTGCCAGCAGTTACTTGTTACAGGGACCCGACACCGGGGAGCTGTTTTTT
CASSYLLQGPDTGELFF
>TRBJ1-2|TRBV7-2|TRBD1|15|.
TGTGCCAGCAGCTTAGAGGGACAGGCTCACTATGGCTACACCTTC
CASSLEGQAHYGYTF
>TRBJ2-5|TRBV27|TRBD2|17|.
TGTGCCAGTCAGAGGACTAGCCGCGGGGTGAATCAAGAGACCCAGTACTTC
CASQRTSRGVNQETQYF
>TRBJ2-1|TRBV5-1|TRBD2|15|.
TGCGCCAGCAGACCAATAGCGGGCTCCTACAATGAGCAGTTCTTC
CASRPIAGSYNEQFF
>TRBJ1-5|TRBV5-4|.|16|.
TGTGCCAGCAGCCAGGTGCACGTCAGGGAGGATCAGCCCCAGCATTTT
CASSQVHVREDQPQHF
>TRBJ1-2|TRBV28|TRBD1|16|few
TGTGCCAGCAGTTCCTCACCCGGACAGGAAGACTATGGCTACACCTTC
CASSSSPGQEDYGYTF
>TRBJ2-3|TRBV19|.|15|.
TGTGCCAGTAGTTTCGGCGGGGAAATCGCAGATACGCAGTATTTT
CASSFGGEIADTQYF
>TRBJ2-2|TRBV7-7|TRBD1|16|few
TGTGCTAGCAGCTTAGGACAGGTAGTCGGCACCGGGGAGCTGTTTTTT
CASSLGQVVGTGELFF